One and the same sample provided the 29 T cell receptor beta chains below, sequenced in a study of T cell repertoires in cytomegalovirus infection. Their antigen targets remain unknown. TCRdb used MiXCR to reprocess the reads, holding one entry per CDR3 protein. Seen here are 100,000 to 150,000 distinct CDR3 sequences, about 32% observed once, and the top ten hold under 65%. Sequencing was performed on CD8+ T cells from cultured PBMCs, taken from culture after CMV antigen stimulation. These receptor sequences come from a human donor in good health (CMV status not recorded). Some clones in this sample may be carry-over from other donors' samples.

This chain links TRBV4-1 with TRBJ1-4; TRBD1 might be the D (5 bases). V was clipped by 0 bases and J by 5 bases, with 13 bases between them. The CDR3 contains 16 residues. Per germline, CDR1 MGHRA and CDR2 YSYEKL. CDR3 bases: TGCGCCAGCAGCCAAGATCGGGGCAGCGCGAATGAAAAACTGTTTTTT. It is translated as CASSQDRGSANEKLFF.

This clonotype was seen a few times. The chain recombines TRBV6-1 with TRBJ1-2; 7 positions agree with TRBD1. CDR1 is MNHNS, CDR2 SASEGT, per germline. The CDR3 spans 15 residues. J gave up 2 bases and V 5 bases, and 8 bases lay outside the gene matches. Written as DNA, the CDR3 is TGTGCCAGCAGTTATTTGACAGGGTCAAACTATGGCTACACCTTC. This sequence encodes CASSYLTGSNYGYTF.

The V call is TRBV7-4, the J call TRBJ2-1, with 11 nucleotides matching TRBD1. V lost 2 bases and J lost 4; bases outside the gene matches: 4. The germline gives CDR1 SGHVT, CDR2 SQSDAQ. The CDR3 contains 16 residues. The CDR3, as DNA: TGTGCCAGCAGCTTATTCGGACAGGGGGCGTACAATGAGCAGTTCTTC. It specifies CASSLFGQGAYNEQFF.

This clonotype was observed a few times. The chain employs TRBV20-1 and TRBJ1-5, with D perhaps matching TRBD1 (6 bases). V was clipped by 5 bases and J by 5 bases, with 10 bases between them. The CDR3 has 12 residues. CDR1 and CDR2 (germline): DFQATT, SNEGSKA (reference sequence). CDR3 protein: CSAGGGDQPQHF. CDR3 DNA sequence: TGCAGTGCTGGAGGGGGGGATCAGCCCCAGCATTTT.

The J gene is TRBJ2-7, the V gene TRBV4-1; either TRBD1 or TRBD2 may supply D (6 bases each). Germline V gives CDR1 MGHRA, CDR2 YSYEKL. The CDR3 is 16 amino acids. Trimming left V 1 base short and J 0 bases short, with 13 bases between. This CDR3 is CASSQGERGVSYEQYF. CDR3 in DNA: TGCGCCAGCAGCCAAGGCGAGAGGGGGGTCTCCTACGAGCAGTACTTC.

This clonotype was detected a few times. V and J are TRBV6-1 and TRBJ2-2; tentatively, D is TRBD2 (6 bases). Germline values: CDR1 MNHNS, CDR2 SASEGT. The CDR3 has 14 amino acids. Trimming stripped 1 base from V and 7 bases from J, with 10 bases between. DNA of the CDR3: TGTGCCAGCAGTGAAGGACTAGTGGTCGGGGAGCTGTTTTTT. Its protein product is CASSEGLVVGELFF.

The rearrangement joins TRBV6-1 to TRBJ1-2; possibly TRBD1 for D (6 bases). Per germline, CDR1 MNHNS and CDR2 SASEGT. The CDR3 sequence is 15 residues long. V was shortened by 5 bases and J by 12 bases, with 25 bases between the two germline ends. CDR3 residues: CASSLRTDWNREHTF. CDR3 coding DNA: TGTGCCAGCAGTCTCCGGACAGACTGGAATCGTGAGCACACCTTC.

In this sample, this clonotype turned up a few times. The rearrangement joins TRBV7-2 to TRBJ2-7; 7 bases are a match to TRBD2. Germline CDR1 and CDR2: SGHTA and FQGNSA. The CDR3 runs 15 residues. V lost 2 bases to trimming and J lost 3 bases; unmatched junction nucleotides: 7. CDR3 DNA: TGTGCCAGCAGCTTATACCCGGGAGGTTTCTACGAGCAGTACTTC. This gives the protein CASSLYPGGFYEQYF.

This clonotype was seen a handful of times. The chain has TRBV11-2 and TRBJ2-7, with D perhaps matching TRBD2 (5 bases). Germline V CDR1 and CDR2: SGHAT, FQNNGV. The germline V and J ends were trimmed by 1 base and 4 bases, with 11 bases remaining between them. CDR3 size: 14 residues. CDR3 amino acids: CASSLGGFEYEQYF. CDR3 DNA sequence: TGTGCCAGCAGCTTAGGCGGGTTCGAGTACGAGCAGTACTTC.

This clonotype showed up just a few times. This chain links TRBV6-2 or TRBV6-3 with TRBJ2-1; 8 nucleotides line up with TRBD1. The CDR3 is made up of 15 amino acids. Per the germline V gene, CDR1 is MNHEY and CDR2 is SVGEGT. The junction had 8 bases not matched to a gene; V was cut back by 4 bases and J by 6 bases. The CDR3 coding sequence is TGTGCCAGCAGTTCGGCCGGGACAGGAGTCAATGAGCAGTTCTTC. Residues: CASSSAGTGVNEQFF.

The sample holds a few counts of this clonotype. J is TRBJ1-6 and V is TRBV3-1, with D perhaps matching TRBD1 (6 bases). Germline-derived CDR1 and CDR2 are LGHDT and YNNKEL (reference sequence). This CDR3 contains 18 residues. The V gene lost 1 base and the J gene lost 0 bases, with 13 bases spanning the gap. CDR3 residues: CASSQGQVLSSYNSPLHF. CDR3 sequence (DNA): TGTGCCAGCAGCCAAGGACAGGTATTGAGCTCCTATAATTCACCCCTCCACTTT.

V gene TRBV28 combines with J gene TRBJ2-1; 12 positions match TRBD2. Trimming took 5 bases from V and 7 from J; bases not matched to a gene: 6. The CDR3 length is 15 residues. Germline V gene data show CDR1 as MDHEN and CDR2 as SYDVKM. Written as DNA, the CDR3 is TGTGCCAGCAGTCAGCTAGCGGGGGGGTTGAATGAGCAGTTCTTC. This codes for CASSQLAGGLNEQFF.

The chain employs TRBV5-6 and TRBJ2-1; D not resolved. V lost 4 bases, J lost 7 bases, and 12 bases lay in between. This CDR3 comprises 13 residues. Germline V gene data show CDR1 as SGHDT and CDR2 as YYEEEE. CDR3 sequence (DNA): TGTGCCAGCAGCCCCAGCGTACAGAATGAGCAGTTCTTC. Protein: CASSPSVQNEQFF.

The J gene is TRBJ2-1, the V gene TRBV7-2; 10 bases map to TRBD1. After removal of 6 bases from V and 5 bases from J, the junction contained 7 bases not matched to a gene. The CDR3 contains 15 residues. Germline CDR1 reads SGHTA; CDR2 reads FQGNSA. The CDR3: CASRPGQGGHNEQFF. The DNA for the CDR3 is TGTGCCAGCAGGCCTGGACAGGGGGGCCACAATGAGCAGTTCTTC.

The CDR3 bases are TGTGCCAGCAGTCCTAGCGGGGGGTTTGCAGATACGCAGTATTTT. As protein: CASSPSGGFADTQYF. The genes are TRBV12-3 or TRBV12-4 and TRBJ2-3; 11 positions match TRBD2. This CDR3 contains 15 residues. The V segment lost 5 bases and the J segment 4 bases; nucleotides outside the gene matches: 5.

The rearrangement links TRBV28 to TRBJ2-5; no definite D call. Germline loops: CDR1 MDHEN, CDR2 SYDVKM. The CDR3 is 14 amino acids. V was cut by 2 bases and J by 5 bases, with 12 bases left in between. The CDR3 DNA reads as TGTGCCAGCAGTTTAGGATCCGTATGGGAGACCCAGTACTTC. Its protein is CASSLGSVWETQYF.

The genes are TRBV27 and TRBJ1-2; D uncertain. The CDR3 is 13 residues long. Germline V gives CDR1 MNHEY, CDR2 SMNVEV (reference sequence). This CDR3 reads CASTPGFGYGYTF. DNA of the CDR3: TGTGCTTCAACCCCGGGATTTGGTTATGGCTACACCTTC.

The chain is built from TRBV7-2 and TRBJ1-5; TRBD1 matches at 7 bases. The CDR3 is made up of 14 amino acids. With V trimmed by 5 bases and J by 7 bases, 8 bases remained unmatched. Germline lookup yields CDR1 SGHTA and CDR2 FQGNSA. The CDR3 loop is CASSNDRVAQPQHF. The CDR3 DNA follows: TGTGCCAGCAGCAATGACAGGGTTGCGCAGCCCCAGCATTTT.

This clonotype has at least ten counts. V is TRBV6-1 and J is TRBJ1-1; D may be TRBD1 (6 bases). The CDR3 has 13 amino acids. Trimming shortened V by 6 bases and J by 3 bases, and 11 bases separated the two germline ends. Germline values: CDR1 MNHNS, CDR2 SASEGT. The CDR3 region is CASRPGGHTEAFF. The CDR3 DNA reads TGTGCCAGCAGGCCGGGGGGGCACACTGAAGCTTTCTTT.

This clonotype was observed a handful of times. The J gene is TRBJ2-1, the V gene TRBV2; 8 bases are shared with TRBD1. The CDR3 has 15 amino acids. Per germline, CDR1 SNHLY and CDR2 FYNNEI. Losses at the gene ends were 3 bases for V and 8 bases for J; bases not matched to a gene: 9. CDR3 protein: CASSDPDRVVDEQFF. CDR3 nucleotide sequence: TGTGCCAGCAGTGACCCGGACAGGGTAGTGGATGAGCAGTTCTTC.

This clonotype was seen only a few times. The rearrangement links TRBV3-1 to TRBJ2-7, with D maybe TRBD2 (5 bases). Trimming cost V 4 bases and J 6 bases, with 13 bases left between them. This CDR3 has 13 residues. Germline loops: CDR1 LGHDT, CDR2 YNNKEL (reference sequence). The CDR3 sequence: CASSPPSGREQYF. CDR3 DNA: TGTGCCAGCAGCCCCCCCAGCGGTCGCGAGCAGTACTTC.

The chain carries TRBV11-1 and TRBJ2-2, with D tentatively TRBD2 (5 bases). The CDR3 has 14 amino acids. The germline V gene has CDR1 SGHAT and CDR2 FQDESV (reference sequence). V lost 7 bases to trimming and J lost 4 bases, with 13 bases between them. CDR3 DNA sequence: TGTGCCAGCACCACCTGGGGAGTCACCGGGGAGCTGTTTTTT. Translated: CASTTWGVTGELFF.

This clonotype has a single count. The chain combines TRBV27 with TRBJ2-1; TRBD2 matches at 10 bases. In germline, CDR1 is MNHEY, CDR2 SMNVEV (reference sequence). The CDR3 covers 15 residues. J gave up 9 bases and V 2 bases, and 7 bases lay outside the gene matches. The CDR3 reads CASSLTTSGRGEQFF. In DNA, the CDR3 is TGTGCCAGCAGTTTAACGACTAGCGGGCGTGGTGAGCAGTTCTTC.

The genes are TRBV7-6 and TRBJ2-1; TRBD1 matches 10 bases. Germline V gene lookup returns CDR1 SGHVS and CDR2 FNYEAQ. J gave up 2 bases and V 4 bases, and 2 bases lay outside the gene matches. The CDR3 covers 15 residues. In nucleotides, the CDR3 is TGTGCCAGCAGCTCGGGACAGGGGCCCTACAATGAGCAGTTCTTC. It translates to CASSSGQGPYNEQFF.

This clonotype was detected only a few times. The chain combines TRBV20-1 with TRBJ2-2; no definite D call. This CDR3 region has 15 residues. From germline, CDR1 is DFQATT and CDR2 SNEGSKA (reference sequence). Trimming took 0 bases from V and 5 from J, leaving 13 bases between them. The CDR3 here is CSARDLSGDTGELFF. The CDR3, as DNA: TGCAGTGCTAGAGATCTTTCAGGAGATACCGGGGAGCTGTTTTTT.

The chain combines TRBV6-2 or TRBV6-3 with TRBJ1-1; D not certain. Germline V CDR1 and CDR2: MNHEY, SVGEGT. Trimming removed 5 bases from V and 11 bases from J, with 21 bases in between. The CDR3 extends over 14 amino acids. The CDR3 spells CASSPLLRRDPAFF. DNA of the CDR3: TGTGCCAGCAGTCCACTACTCCGCCGGGATCCGGCTTTCTTT.

This clonotype has just a few counts. The chain uses TRBV7-2 and TRBJ1-2; D is unresolved. The CDR3 runs 18 residues. V lost 0 bases and J lost 0, with 17 bases in between. The V gene's germline CDR1 is SGHTA and CDR2 FQGNSA. Here the CDR3 reads CASSLAQHGVDANYGYTF. CDR3 nucleotide sequence: TGTGCCAGCAGCTTAGCACAGCACGGGGTGGATGCTAACTATGGCTACACCTTC.

J is TRBJ2-7 and V is TRBV6-8, with D perhaps TRBD1 or TRBD2 (5 bases each). V was pared by 0 bases and J by 3 bases, with 12 bases between. The CDR3 runs 15 residues. In germline, CDR1 is MNHGY, CDR2 SAAAGT. In nucleotides, the CDR3 is TGTGCCAGCAGTTACTCTGGGGGTATTCACTACGAGCAGTACTTC. Translating gives CASSYSGGIHYEQYF.

This clonotype showed up just a few times. CDR3 bases: TGTGCCAGCTCCCCATCCGGGGGGGTAGACTACGAGCAGTACTTC. Encoded protein: CASSPSGGVDYEQYF. V gene TRBV7-3 combines with J gene TRBJ2-7, with TRBD2 matching over 8 bases. This CDR3 comprises 15 residues. Germline-derived CDR1 and CDR2 are SGHTA and FQGTGA. Losses at the gene ends were 8 bases for V and 3 bases for J; bases not matched to a gene: 12. The complete variable domain, with remaining parts taken from reference TRBV7-3 and TRBJ2-7, reads GAGVSQTPSNKVTEKGKYVELRCDPISGHTALYWYRQSLGQGPEFLIYFQGTGAADDSGLPNDRFFAVRPEGSVSTLKIQRTERGDSAVYLCASSPSGGVDYEQYFGPGTRLTVT.